Listed below are T cell receptor beta chains from one sample, sequenced in a study of OX40 agonist ivuxolimab in advanced cancers. The repertoire was sequenced with immunoSEQ multiplex PCR; TCRdb's copy has only in-frame clones and lacks some. The table lists around 63,000 clones, more than 65% of them singletons, with 11% in the top ten. The specimen comprised CD4+ or CD8+ T cells sorted from blood, sampled in a trial of the OX40 agonist ivuxolimab. These receptor sequences come from an adult with an advanced solid tumor such as melanoma, head and neck, liver or kidney cancer. The CDR3 runs from the conserved cysteine through the conserved F or W. The D gene is left open where the match is weak. Expanded clones are given a class, and other clones once, few, many or no size at all.

v_gene,abundance,j_gene,len,d_gene,CDR3aa,CDR3nt
TRBV5-4,once,TRBJ2-1,16,TRBD2,CASSLGTSGDYNEQFF,TGTGCCAGCAGCTTGGGAACTAGCGGAGACTACAATGAGCAGTTCTTC
TRBV6-6,once,TRBJ2-7,14,TRBD1,CASRRTGESYEQYF,TGTGCCAGCAGACGGACAGGGGAAAGCTACGAGCAGTACTTC
TRBV30,once,TRBJ1-1,15,TRBD1,CAWSRQGALGTEAFF,TGTGCCTGGAGCAGACAGGGGGCTTTGGGCACTGAAGCTTTCTTT
TRBV6-5,NA,TRBJ2-7,10,NA,CASRLHEQYF,TGTGCCAGCAGACTCCACGAGCAGTACTTC
TRBV5-5,NA,TRBJ2-5,17,NA,CASSLRGEEQDGETQYF,TGTGCCAGCAGCTTAAGGGGCGAGGAACAGGATGGAGAGACCCAGTACTTC
TRBV7-9,few,TRBJ1-2,14,NA,CASSLGRINYGYTF,TGTGCCAGCAGCTTAGGGAGGATTAACTATGGCTACACCTTC
TRBV30,NA,TRBJ1-4,15,NA,CAWSSQYRTNEKLFF,TGTGCCTGGAGTTCGCAGTATCGGACTAATGAAAAACTGTTTTTT
TRBV7-3,NA,TRBJ2-2,17,TRBD2,CASSLRATGGRAGELFF,TGTGCCAGCAGTCTTAGAGCCACAGGAGGGAGGGCGGGGGAGCTGTTTTTT
TRBV4-2,NA,TRBJ2-1,15,TRBD1,CASSQGQGRYNEQFF,TGTGCCAGCAGCCAAGGACAGGGGAGATACAATGAGCAGTTCTTC
TRBV9,few,TRBJ1-1,16,NA,CASSVGPAPQYTEAFF,TGTGCCAGCAGCGTGGGCCCAGCTCCCCAGTACACTGAAGCTTTCTTT
TRBV4-3,NA,TRBJ2-1,13,NA,CASSQHGDNEQFF,TGCGCCAGCAGCCAGCACGGGGACAATGAGCAGTTCTTC
TRBV6-6,NA,TRBJ2-1,15,TRBD1,CATSPLTGDRNEQFF,TGTGCCACTTCCCCTCTGACAGGGGATAGGAATGAGCAGTTCTTC
TRBV19,NA,TRBJ1-1,13,NA,CASTTGSNTEAFF,TGTGCCAGTACTACGGGTTCGAACACTGAAGCTTTCTTT
TRBV7-9,NA,TRBJ2-1,16,TRBD1,CASSFGDSLGGNEQFF,TGTGCCAGCAGCTTTGGGGACAGTCTAGGGGGAAATGAGCAGTTCTTC
TRBV6-6,NA,TRBJ1-2,15,TRBD1,CASSYGTGGIYGYTF,TGTGCCAGCAGTTACGGGACAGGGGGCATCTATGGCTACACCTTC
TRBV6-6,NA,TRBJ2-1,15,NA,CASSQSLSSYNEQFF,TGTGCCAGCAGCCAGAGCCTGAGCTCCTACAATGAGCAGTTCTTC
TRBV7-9,NA,TRBJ2-7,15,TRBD1,CASRSDRALIYEQYF,TGTGCCAGCAGGTCCGACAGGGCCCTCATCTACGAGCAGTACTTC
TRBV20-1,NA,TRBJ2-3,11,NA,CSASLEDTQYF,TGCAGTGCTTCACTAGAAGATACGCAGTATTTT
TRBV18,NA,TRBJ2-2,17,NA,CASSPPSRERRTGELFF,TGTGCCAGCTCACCACCATCCCGGGAGAGGCGAACCGGGGAGCTGTTTTTT
TRBV5-4,few,TRBJ2-1,17,TRBD2,CASSLWSSGGPHNEQFF,TGTGCCAGCAGCTTGTGGTCTAGCGGGGGGCCCCACAATGAGCAGTTCTTC
TRBV7-2,NA,TRBJ2-4,13,NA,CASSLDFKNIQYF,TGTGCCAGCAGCTTAGACTTCAAAAACATTCAGTACTTC
TRBV7-2,NA,TRBJ1-5,16,TRBD1,CASSLQGTGGNQPQHF,TGTGCCAGCAGCTTACAGGGGACAGGGGGTAATCAGCCCCAGCATTTT
TRBV5-1,NA,TRBJ1-5,15,TRBD1,CASSLTTGKSQPQHF,TGCGCCAGCAGCTTGACGACAGGGAAGAGTCAGCCCCAGCATTTT
TRBV7-2,NA,TRBJ2-2,18,NA,CASSLESRGAQNTGELFF,TGTGCCAGCAGCTTAGAGTCTCGCGGGGCTCAAAACACCGGGGAGCTGTTTTTT
TRBV15,NA,TRBJ2-7,14,NA,CATSLPGLDPKQYF,TGTGCCACCAGCTTACCGGGCCTTGACCCCAAGCAGTACTTC
TRBV25-1,NA,TRBJ2-3,14,TRBD2,CASSLAGGLDTQYF,TGTGCCAGCAGCTTAGCGGGGGGCCTAGATACGCAGTATTTT
TRBV18,NA,TRBJ1-5,17,NA,CASSPSLNRAINQPQHF,TGTGCCAGCTCACCGTCACTTAACAGGGCAATCAATCAGCCCCAGCATTTT
TRBV4-1,NA,TRBJ2-1,17,NA,CASSQERTLSSYNEQFF,TGCGCCAGCAGCCAAGAAAGGACCCTGAGCTCCTACAATGAGCAGTTCTTC
TRBV10-3,NA,TRBJ1-6,15,TRBD1,CAISELTGERSPLHF,TGTGCCATCAGTGAGTTGACAGGGGAAAGATCACCCCTCCACTTT
TRBV7-6,NA,TRBJ2-3,14,NA,CASSPGGQGGTQYF,TGTGCCAGCAGCCCGGGGGGGCAGGGGGGAACGCAGTATTTT
TRBV6-1,few,TRBJ2-5,14,TRBD1,CASSESRDRSSQYF,TGTGCCAGCAGTGAATCCCGGGACAGGAGTTCCCAGTACTTC